The 21 T cell receptor beta chains below were found in one sample sequenced in a study of blood T cells in healthy people across ages. Using a J-beta primer mix together with a sample-barcoded 5' primer, a second PCR was run for about 6 to 11 cycles. TCRdb analysed the 5' RACE reads with MiXCR anew, one entry per CDR3 protein. This sample yields about 830,000 distinct CDR3 sequences, of which 62% are seen a single time; roughly 25% belongs to the top ten. The sample consisted of blood. These TCRs come from a man aged 30 to 45 in good health.

This chain joins TRBV4-3 and TRBJ2-3, with 16 positions matching TRBD2. Germline V gene lookup returns CDR1 LGHNA and CDR2 YSLEER. The CDR3 totals 19 residues. V lost 4 bases, J lost 4 bases, and 11 bases stayed unmatched. The CDR3 is CASSRAGTSGGVSSDTQYF. Here the CDR3 DNA reads TGCGCCAGCAGCCGGGCCGGGACTAGCGGGGGGGTGAGTTCAGATACGCAGTATTTT.

The rearrangement links TRBV6-5 to TRBJ2-3; perhaps TRBD2 as D (6 bases). The ends were cut back, 5 bases at V and 4 bases at J, with 22 bases in the middle. Germline lookup yields CDR1 MNHEY and CDR2 SVGAGI. This CDR3 contains 17 residues. CDR3 protein: CASSGQSGGACSDTQYF. The DNA of the CDR3 is TGTGCCAGCAGTGGCCAATCAGGAGGGGCGTGTTCAGATACGCAGTATTTT.

This clonotype has a handful of counts. This chain links TRBV6-6 with TRBJ1-1; possible D gene TRBD1, 5 bases. The V end was cut by 9 bases, the J end by 8 bases, with 22 bases between. This CDR3 is built from 14 residues. Germline V gene data show CDR1 as MNHNY and CDR2 as SVGAGI (reference sequence). The CDR3 region is CASSGTDFGREAFF. Written as DNA, the CDR3 is TGTGCCAGTAGCGGGACCGACTTCGGTAGAGAAGCTTTCTTT.

This chain uses TRBV5-1 with TRBJ1-1; 9 nucleotides align to TRBD1. V lost 4 bases and J lost 5; bases outside the gene matches: 9. Per germline, CDR1 SGHRS and CDR2 YFSETQ. The CDR3 contains 15 residues. The CDR3 DNA reads as TGCGCCAGCAGCCCTCGGACAGGGGTAATGACTGAAGCTTTCTTT. Translation gives CASSPRTGVMTEAFF.

The chain has TRBV9 and TRBJ2-1, with D maybe TRBD1 (5 bases). Germline V gene lookup returns CDR1 SGDLS and CDR2 YYNGEE. Trimming removed 4 bases from V and 8 bases from J, with 19 bases in between. The CDR3 consists of 15 residues. CDR3 in amino acids: CASSPEGAGMDEQFF. The DNA of the CDR3 is TGTGCCAGCAGCCCGGAAGGGGCAGGGATGGATGAGCAGTTCTTC.

This chain uses TRBV6-1 with TRBJ2-1, with 11 bases lining up with TRBD2. Germline CDR1 reads MNHNS; CDR2 reads SASEGT. The CDR3 runs 17 residues. After removal of 6 bases from V and 4 bases from J, the junction contained 11 bases not matched to a gene. CDR3 coding DNA: TGTGCCAGCAGGAGGCTAGCGGGGGGCCTCTTTTACAATGAGCAGTTCTTC. This codes for CASRRLAGGLFYNEQFF.

The rearrangement uses TRBV7-8 and TRBJ2-1; D may correspond to TRBD1 or TRBD2 (5 bases each). CDR1 SGHVS and CDR2 FQNEAQ come from the germline V gene. Trimming took off 5 bases at V and 2 bases at J, with 13 bases between the two ends. The CDR3 contains 15 residues. CDR3 nucleotides: TGTGCCAGCAGCGCCTGGGACGCAGCCTACAATGAGCAGTTCTTC. Residues: CASSAWDAAYNEQFF.

Only one count was recorded for this clonotype. This chain connects TRBV12-3 or TRBV12-4 to TRBJ2-3; D gene ambiguous. This CDR3 is built from 14 residues. Between the trimmed V and J ends, which lost 6 bases and 1 base, there was a span of 11 bases. The CDR3 region has the DNA TGTGCCAGCAGCACCGGATGGGGCACAGATACGCAGTATTTT. Amino acids: CASSTGWGTDTQYF.

This clonotype was counted at least ten times. The chain couples TRBV7-2 to TRBJ2-7; no definite D call. This CDR3 region has 14 residues. The V gene's germline CDR1 is SGHTA and CDR2 FQGNSA. V was pared by 5 bases and J by 6 bases, with 17 bases between. The CDR3 is CASSQSVPEREQYF. The CDR3 DNA reads as TGTGCCAGCAGCCAAAGTGTCCCGGAACGCGAGCAGTACTTC.

This chain links TRBV7-6 with TRBJ2-3; 8 bases line up with TRBD2. This CDR3 region has 18 residues. Germline lookup yields CDR1 SGHVS and CDR2 FNYEAQ. V dropped 5 bases and J dropped 0; count of bases not matched to a gene: 13. CDR3 region: CASSATLGLGSSTDTQYF. The CDR3 DNA reads TGTGCCAGCAGCGCCACCCTGGGACTAGGATCTAGCACAGATACGCAGTATTTT.

The chain couples TRBV4-3 to TRBJ2-3; 7 nucleotides agree with TRBD2. V shed 1 base and J 2 bases; nucleotides not matched to a gene: 6. The CDR3 has 16 residues. Germline assignment: CDR1 LGHNA and CDR2 YSLEER. The DNA of the CDR3 is TGCGCCAGCAGCCAAGTGTCCCGGGGGGACACAGATACGCAGTATTTT. The encoded protein is CASSQVSRGDTDTQYF.

This clonotype was observed a few times. This chain connects TRBV19 to TRBJ1-1; D unclear. Germline V gene data show CDR1 as LNHDA and CDR2 as SQIVND (reference sequence). Trimming cost V 7 bases and J 4 bases, with 19 bases left between them. This CDR3 is built from 15 residues. For the CDR3, the DNA is TGTGCCAGTATCCCGGACGGCTTCTTGGGCACTGAAGCTTTCTTT. This translates into CASIPDGFLGTEAFF.

This chain uses TRBV5-1 with TRBJ2-3, with 12 bases fitting TRBD1. The germline CDR1 and CDR2 sequences are SGHRS and YFSETQ. The CDR3 loop spans 16 amino acids. The ends lost 4 bases at V and 4 bases at J; junction bases unmatched: 7. The CDR3 DNA follows: TGCGCCAGCAGCGCCGGGACAGGGGGCGCGGCAGATACGCAGTATTTT. Its translation is CASSAGTGGAADTQYF.

This clonotype was seen repeatedly, ten times or more. The chain uses TRBV5-5 and TRBJ1-2; 10 nucleotides match TRBD1. CDR3 length equals 14 residues. Germline V gene data show CDR1 as SGHKS and CDR2 as YYEKEE (reference sequence). Germline trimming cut 2 bases from V and 4 bases from J; bases unmatched to any gene: 2. This chain's CDR3 is CASSFGTGVYGYTF. In nucleotides, the CDR3 is TGTGCCAGCAGCTTCGGGACAGGGGTCTATGGCTACACCTTC.

The sample holds a few counts of this clonotype. The V gene is TRBV7-2, the J gene TRBJ1-5, with TRBD1 as a possible D gene (5 bases). Trimming stripped 2 bases from V and 2 bases from J, with 13 bases between. The germline V gene encodes CDR1 SGHTA and CDR2 FQGNSA. The CDR3 is 16 amino acids. CDR3: CASSLKGAAGNQPQHF. DNA for the CDR3: TGTGCCAGCAGCTTAAAAGGGGCGGCAGGCAATCAGCCCCAGCATTTT.

A word on this clonotype: One end of the junction is discordant with germline, which a read error may explain. V is TRBV3-1 and J is TRBJ2-7; D not resolved. Germline-derived CDR1 and CDR2 are LGHDT and YNNKEL (reference sequence). This CDR3 contains 13 residues. CDR3 bases: TGTGCCAGTAGCCAAGGAACACCGGGCGAGCAGTACTTC. This gives the protein CASSQGTPGEQYF.

The chain employs TRBV7-2 and TRBJ2-7; D not resolved. The CDR3 is 15 amino acids. CDR1 is SGHTA and CDR2 is FQGNSA in the germline V gene. V dropped 5 bases and J dropped 0 bases, with 14 bases sitting between them. The CDR3 nucleotides are TGTGCCAGCAGCCTGTTGGTCAGTAGCTCCTACGAGCAGTACTTC. Protein sequence: CASSLLVSSSYEQYF.

The rearrangement joins TRBV12-5 to TRBJ2-3, with D possibly TRBD2 on 5 matching bases. The CDR3 covers 12 residues. Germline CDR1 reads LGHNT; CDR2 reads FRNRAP. V was clipped by 1 base and J by 7 bases, with 6 bases between them. In DNA, the CDR3 is TGTGCTAGTGGTTTGGAGGACTATACGCAGTATTTT. Encoded protein: CASGLEDYTQYF.

This chain uses TRBV4-3 with TRBJ2-2; D gene uncertain. The V end was cut by 0 bases, the J end by 5 bases, with 10 bases between. Germline CDR1 is LGHNA and CDR2 is YSLEER. CDR3 length equals 15 residues. The CDR3 DNA follows: TGCGCCAGCAGCCAAGAAAACAGACCGACCGGGGAGCTGTTTTTT. The encoded protein is CASSQENRPTGELFF.

This sequence joins TRBV25-1 and TRBJ1-6; a possible D gene is TRBD1 (6 bases). Trimming took 2 bases from V and 0 from J, leaving 14 bases between them. CDR1 MGHDK and CDR2 SYGVNS come from the germline V gene. The length of the CDR3 is 18 residues. The CDR3 loop reads CASSEEGGLSSYNSPLHF. As DNA, the CDR3 is TGTGCCAGCAGTGAAGAGGGGGGATTGAGCTCCTATAATTCACCCCTCCACTTT.

The rearrangement uses TRBV27 and TRBJ2-3, with 13 bases matching TRBD2. CDR3 size: 17 residues. The V gene end was trimmed by 5 bases and the J gene end by 5 bases; junction bases not matched to a gene: 10. Germline V gene lookup returns CDR1 MNHEY and CDR2 SMNVEV (reference sequence). CDR3 DNA: TGTGCCAGCAGTAACCCGGGACTAGCGGGGTTTCTAGATACGCAGTATTTT. Protein sequence: CASSNPGLAGFLDTQYF.